The 31 T cell receptor beta chains in this list originate from one sample, sequenced in a study of T cell responses to AZD1222 COVID-19 vaccine. TCRdb's table, derived via immunoSEQ multiplex PCR, lists solely in-frame clones and lacks some. The sample gives roughly 99,000 clones, 75% to 90% of which show up once; around 4.4% is in the top ten. The specimen comprised peripheral blood, sampled on day 0 of AZD1222 vaccination. These TCRs come from an adult in good health.

This clone appeared once. J is TRBJ1-1 and V is TRBV27, with TRBD1 identical over 7 bases. V was pared by 3 bases and J by 2 bases, with 3 bases of the junction left unmatched. The CDR3 consists of 14 residues. CDR1 is MNHEY and CDR2 is SMNVEV in the germline V gene (reference sequence). The CDR3 region is CASSLDRINTEAFF. As DNA, the CDR3 is TGTGCCAGCAGTTTGGACAGGATTAACACTGAAGCTTTCTTT.

The table lists this clone with a count of one. The gene calls are TRBV19 and TRBJ1-5, with no clear D. The CDR3 covers 14 residues. Trimming pared 9 bases from V and 0 bases from J, leaving 12 bases between. Germline V gives CDR1 LNHDA, CDR2 SQIVND (reference sequence). The CDR3: CASSGILSNQPQHF. The CDR3 nucleotides read TGTGCCAGCAGTGGAATCCTTAGCAATCAGCCCCAGCATTTT.

The chain uses TRBV15 and TRBJ1-5; D possibly corresponds to TRBD1 (5 bases). Trimming took off 1 base at V and 4 bases at J, with 11 bases between the two ends. This CDR3 has 15 residues. Per the germline V gene, CDR1 is LNHNV and CDR2 is YYDKDF (reference sequence). The CDR3 region has the DNA TGTGCCACCAGCAGAGGGCAGGGTGGTAATCAGCCCCAGCATTTT. Translation: CATSRGQGGNQPQHF.

This sequence joins TRBV7-9 and TRBJ2-7; 8 bases align to TRBD1. V was clipped by 2 bases and J by 4 bases; unmatched bases: 4. The CDR3 covers 14 residues. Germline CDR1 SEHNR, CDR2 FQNEAQ (reference sequence). CDR3 in DNA: TGTGCCAGCAGCTTACCCGGACAGGGTTACGAGCAGTACTTC. Its protein is CASSLPGQGYEQYF.

This clone was recorded only once. This rearrangement joins TRBV24-1 to TRBJ2-1; D is possibly TRBD1 (8 bases). This CDR3 region has 18 residues. CDR1 and CDR2 from the germline V gene are KGHDR and SFDVKD. V was pared by 3 bases and J by 4 bases, with 21 bases between. The CDR3 is CATSDPGGQGGTYNEQFF. The CDR3 coding sequence is TGTGCCACCAGTGATCCTGGAGGACAGGGAGGGACTTACAATGAGCAGTTCTTC.

The genes are TRBV7-2 and TRBJ1-2; 7 bases line up with TRBD1. Germline assignment: CDR1 SGHTA and CDR2 FQGNSA. The length of the CDR3 is 14 residues. Trimming took 5 bases from V and 3 from J; bases not matched to a gene: 6. CDR3 DNA sequence: TGTGCCAGCAGCCCGACAGGGAGGGACTATGGCTACACCTTC. Its protein product is CASSPTGRDYGYTF.

This sequence joins TRBV4-1 and TRBJ1-4; TRBD1 matches at 7 bases. CDR3 length: 14 amino acids. From germline, CDR1 is MGHRA and CDR2 YSYEKL. Trimming cost V 4 bases and J 8 bases; bases outside gene matches: 7. The CDR3, as DNA: TGCGCCAGCAGCCCCGACAGGGTGAGGGAAAAACTGTTTTTT. This codes for CASSPDRVREKLFF.

This clone came up many times. DNA of the CDR3: TGTGCCAGCAGTTATCCACAGGGGACAACTGAAGCTTTCTTT. Amino acids: CASSYPQGTTEAFF. The chain couples TRBV6-2 or TRBV6-3 to TRBJ1-1, with 7 bases fitting TRBD1. The CDR3 consists of 14 residues. From germline, CDR1 is MNHEY and CDR2 SVGEGT. Germline trimming cut 3 bases from V and 5 bases from J; bases unmatched to any gene: 6.

The V call is TRBV20-1, the J call TRBJ2-1; D not certain. V lost 3 bases and J lost 9, with 6 bases in between. This CDR3 region has 10 residues. Germline CDR1 reads DFQATT; CDR2 reads SNEGSKA (reference sequence). The DNA of the CDR3 is TGCAGTGCTAGCGGCGGTGAGCAGTTCTTC. Translation: CSASGGEQFF.

The chain joins TRBV7-2 to TRBJ2-1; D perhaps matches TRBD2 (6 bases). V was cut by 2 bases and J by 13 bases, with 18 bases left in between. Germline loops: CDR1 SGHTA, CDR2 FQGNSA. The CDR3 runs to 14 residues. The CDR3 DNA is TGTGCCAGCAGCTTATCATTCGCGGGGCCCGATCAGTTCTTC. Translated: CASSLSFAGPDQFF.

The chain combines TRBV6-2 or TRBV6-3 with TRBJ1-2; no reliable D call. Germline lookup yields CDR1 MNHEY and CDR2 SVGEGT. Trimming left V 0 bases short and J 3 bases short, with 5 bases between. The CDR3 runs to 13 residues. CDR3 amino acids: CASSYSTDYGYTF. The CDR3 coding sequence is TGTGCCAGCAGTTACTCAACTGACTATGGCTACACCTTC.

CDR3 residues: CASSPPPPYNEQFF. As DNA, the CDR3 is TGCGCCAGCAGCCCTCCTCCCCCCTACAATGAGCAGTTCTTC. The chain employs TRBV5-1 and TRBJ2-1; D not resolved. The CDR3 length is 14 residues. V lost 4 bases and J lost 2, with 10 bases in between. The germline V gene encodes CDR1 SGHRS and CDR2 YFSETQ.

V is TRBV25-1 and J is TRBJ2-1; no firm D call. V was trimmed by 1 base and J by 4 bases, leaving 8 bases between them. CDR3 length: 14 amino acids. CDR1 is MGHDK and CDR2 is SYGVNS in the germline V gene. CDR3 sequence reads: CASSESTHYNEQFF. In DNA form, the CDR3 reads TGTGCCAGCAGTGAATCTACACATTACAATGAGCAGTTCTTC.

The chain uses TRBV30 and TRBJ1-6; tentatively, D is TRBD1 (5 bases). Trimming pared 2 bases from V and 0 bases from J, leaving 8 bases between. Germline V gene lookup returns CDR1 GTSNPN and CDR2 SVGIG (reference sequence). This CDR3 has 15 amino acids. CDR3 protein: CAWSRQSSYNSPLHF. The CDR3 bases are TGTGCCTGGAGTCGACAGAGCTCCTATAATTCACCCCTCCACTTT.

The chain is built from TRBV18 and TRBJ1-4; D gene ambiguous. Germline V gene lookup returns CDR1 KGHSH and CDR2 LQKENI. CDR3 size: 14 residues. Trimming removed 6 bases from V and 2 bases from J, with 10 bases in between. The CDR3 DNA sequence: TGTGCCAGCTCGCCCGGTATTACTAATGAAAAACTGTTTTTT. This encodes CASSPGITNEKLFF.

In its sample, this clone was seen a few times. The chain couples TRBV7-3 to TRBJ1-4; unclear D gene. The CDR3 covers 18 residues. V shed 2 bases and J shed 0 bases, with 16 bases lying between them. Germline-derived CDR1 and CDR2 are SGHTA and FQGTGA. The CDR3 is CASSLSQELSATNEKLFF. The CDR3 coding sequence is TGTGCCAGCAGCTTATCGCAGGAACTCAGTGCAACTAATGAAAAACTGTTTTTT.

The chain links TRBV15 to TRBJ1-2; D remains unclear. V was trimmed by 5 bases and J by 4 bases, leaving 17 bases between them. This CDR3 comprises 15 residues. CDR1 and CDR2 (germline): LNHNV, YYDKDF (reference sequence). The CDR3 region is CATSSPEREAYGYTF. CDR3 bases: TGTGCCACCAGCTCCCCGGAAAGAGAAGCCTATGGCTACACCTTC.

V gene TRBV19 combines with J gene TRBJ1-5; no definite D call. The CDR3 sequence is 13 residues long. Germline-derived CDR1 and CDR2 are LNHDA and SQIVND (reference sequence). V shed 0 bases and J shed 10 bases, with 10 bases lying between them. The CDR3 protein is CASSIDRNTPQHF. In DNA, the CDR3 is TGTGCCAGTAGTATAGACAGAAACACCCCCCAGCATTTT.

This clone came up a few times. The chain couples TRBV5-1 to TRBJ2-3, with 8 bases aligning to TRBD2. There are 16 residues in the CDR3. The V gene's germline CDR1 is SGHRS and CDR2 YFSETQ. V shed 2 bases, J shed 2 bases, and the junction held 7 bases outside the gene matches. CDR3: CASSFRGGTYTDTQYF. The DNA for the CDR3 is TGCGCCAGCAGCTTTCGCGGGGGGACCTACACAGATACGCAGTATTTT.

The chain carries TRBV7-9 and TRBJ2-1; no definite D call. The CDR3 totals 16 residues. V was trimmed by 3 bases and J by 4 bases, leaving 16 bases between them. CDR1 is SEHNR, CDR2 FQNEAQ, per germline (reference sequence). CDR3 DNA sequence: TGTGCCAGCAGCTTGACTCCAGACACATATTACAATGAGCAGTTCTTC. Protein sequence: CASSLTPDTYYNEQFF.

The gene calls are TRBV6-4 and TRBJ1-3, with a possible D match to TRBD1 (5 bases). The CDR3 consists of 13 residues. Per germline, CDR1 MRHNA and CDR2 SNTAGT. V was pared by 8 bases and J by 3 bases, with 11 bases between. The CDR3 reads CASLRVIGNTIYF. DNA of the CDR3: TGTGCCAGCCTCAGGGTGATTGGAAACACCATATATTTT.

The J gene is TRBJ1-5, the V gene TRBV3-1 (or the pseudogene TRBV3-2), with a weak D call TRBD1 (6 bases). Trimming shortened V by 4 bases and J by 7 bases, and 8 bases separated the two germline ends. The CDR3 is 12 residues long. The germline V gene has CDR1 LGHDT and CDR2 YNNKEL (reference sequence). The CDR3 nucleotides are TGTGCCAGCAGCCTACAGGGACAGCCCCAGCATTTT. Translated: CASSLQGQPQHF.

CDR3 bases: TGTGCCAGCAGTTCTGTGATTAGAGGTTATGGCTACACCTTC. It encodes CASSSVIRGYGYTF. V is TRBV27 and J is TRBJ1-2; no clear D. The CDR3 loop spans 14 amino acids. Trimming took 4 bases from V and 5 from J, leaving 14 bases between them. Germline lookup yields CDR1 MNHEY and CDR2 SMNVEV (reference sequence).

The count of this clone is one. The same CDR3 arises from other DNA sequences in this sample as well. The rearrangement joins TRBV5-6 to TRBJ2-1; unclear D gene. V lost 2 bases and J 5 bases, leaving 2 bases between the germline ends. This CDR3 contains 11 residues. Germline loops: CDR1 SGHDT, CDR2 YYEEEE. CDR3 sequence: CASSLNNEQFF. The CDR3 DNA sequence: TGTGCCAGCAGCTTAAACAATGAGCAGTTCTTC.

The chain uses TRBV19 and TRBJ1-2; D is possibly TRBD1 (5 bases). With 0 bases removed from V and 4 bases from J, the gap between germline ends came to 12 bases. Germline V gene data show CDR1 as LNHDA and CDR2 as SQIVND (reference sequence). This CDR3 spans 15 amino acids. Here the CDR3 DNA reads TGTGCCAGTAGTATAGACTTCCGGGACGGCTATGGCTACACCTTC. This codes for CASSIDFRDGYGYTF.

This clone was counted only a few times. The V call is TRBV14, the J call TRBJ1-6; 8 bases match TRBD1. Germline-derived CDR1 and CDR2 are SGHDN and FVKESK. CDR3 size: 16 residues. With 4 bases clipped from V and 0 bases from J, the junction kept 2 bases outside the gene matches. The CDR3 bases are TGTGCCAGCAGCCGGGACAGGAGCTCCTATAATTCACCCCTCCACTTT. Protein: CASSRDRSSYNSPLHF.

Here the CDR3 DNA reads TGTGCCAGCAGCGTAGGGGACAGCCGTAACTATGGCTACACCTTC. Its protein is CASSVGDSRNYGYTF. The chain has TRBV9 and TRBJ1-2; 7 nucleotides line up with TRBD1. Germline V gene sequence: CDR1 SGDLS, CDR2 YYNGEE. The CDR3 runs to 15 residues. V trimming: 0 bases; J trimming: 1 base; junction bases outside the gene matches: 3. The entire variable domain, with the rest obtained from reference TRBV9 and TRBJ1-2, is as follows: DSGVTQTPKHLITATGQRVTLRCSPRSGDLSVYWYQQSLDQGLQFLIQYYNGEERAKGNILERFSAQQFPDLHSELNLSSLELGDSALYFCASSVGDSRNYGYTFGSGTRLTVV.

The rearrangement links TRBV4-3 to TRBJ2-7, with D hard to call. V gave up 0 bases and J gave up 3 bases, with 6 bases separating them. Germline CDR1 and CDR2: LGHNA and YSLEER. This CDR3 has 13 residues. The CDR3 here is CASSQDKNYEQYF. Written as DNA, the CDR3 is TGCGCCAGCAGCCAAGACAAAAACTACGAGCAGTACTTC.

The chain recombines TRBV5-4 with TRBJ2-2; 9 nucleotides match TRBD1. J was trimmed by 6 bases and V by 0 bases; bases with no gene match: 6. Germline-derived CDR1 and CDR2 are SGHNT and YYREEE (reference sequence). This CDR3 has 16 residues. CDR3 nucleotide sequence: TGTGCCAGCAGCTTGGCCCGTCGGGACAGGGCCGGGGAGCTGTTTTTT. Translation gives CASSLARRDRAGELFF.

The CDR3 protein is CASSLGASGGRETQYF. CDR3 bases: TGTGCCAGCAGCTTAGGCGCTAGCGGGGGGAGAGAGACCCAGTACTTC. The J gene is TRBJ2-5, the V gene TRBV13; TRBD2 matches 11 bases. The CDR3 runs 16 residues. In germline, CDR1 is PRHDT, CDR2 FYEKMQ (reference sequence). V lost 0 bases, J lost 4 bases, and 4 bases stayed unmatched.

The CDR3 coding sequence is TGTGCCAGCAGCCCTTCCAATTATCGGGAGCAGTACTTC. It specifies CASSPSNYREQYF. This chain links TRBV12-3 or TRBV12-4 with TRBJ2-7, with unresolved D. The CDR3 extends over 13 amino acids. Trimming cost V 6 bases and J 7 bases, with 16 bases left between them.